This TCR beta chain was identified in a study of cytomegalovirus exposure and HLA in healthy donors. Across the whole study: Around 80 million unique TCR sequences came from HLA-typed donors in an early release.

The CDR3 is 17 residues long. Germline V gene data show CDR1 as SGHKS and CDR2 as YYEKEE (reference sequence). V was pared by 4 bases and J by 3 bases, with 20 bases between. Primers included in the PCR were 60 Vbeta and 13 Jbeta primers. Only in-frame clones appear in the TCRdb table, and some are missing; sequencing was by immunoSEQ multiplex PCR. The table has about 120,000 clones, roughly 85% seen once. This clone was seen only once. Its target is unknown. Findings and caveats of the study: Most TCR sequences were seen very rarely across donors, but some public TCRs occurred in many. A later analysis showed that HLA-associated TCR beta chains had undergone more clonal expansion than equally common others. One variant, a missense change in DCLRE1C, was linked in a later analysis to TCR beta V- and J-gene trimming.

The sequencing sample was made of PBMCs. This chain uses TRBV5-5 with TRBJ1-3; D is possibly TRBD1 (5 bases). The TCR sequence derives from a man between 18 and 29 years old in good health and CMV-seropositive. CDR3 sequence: CASSPGGGIGYGNTIYF. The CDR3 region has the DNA TGTGCCAGCAGCCCCGGTGGGGGGATAGGGTATGGAAACACCATATATTTT.